These 6 T cell receptor beta chains originate from one sample sequenced in a study of identifying expanded T cells in peripheral blood. Measured with immunoSEQ multiplex PCR; TCRdb has only the in-frame clones, and not every one. This table holds some 100,000 clones, about nine tenths found once. Sequences were obtained from blood. All receptors derive from a person aged 18 to 70 in good health.

The chain employs TRBV7-3 and TRBJ2-5; 7 nucleotides align to TRBD2. With V trimmed by 3 bases and J by 2 bases, 6 bases remained unmatched. Germline lookup yields CDR1 SGHTA and CDR2 FQGTGA. The CDR3 has 15 residues. This chain's CDR3 is CASSLASGAQETQYF. CDR3 nucleotides: TGTGCCAGCAGCTTGGCTAGCGGAGCACAAGAGACCCAGTACTTC. Full variable domain (rest looked up from reference TRBV7-3 and TRBJ2-5): GAGVSQTPSNKVTEKGKYVELRCDPISGHTALYWYRQSLGQGPEFLIYFQGTGAADDSGLPNDRFFAVRPEGSVSTLKIQRTERGDSAVYLCASSLASGAQETQYFGPGTRLLVL.

The chain carries TRBV11-2 and TRBJ2-7, with TRBD1 as a possible D gene (6 bases). V gave up 3 bases and J gave up 2 bases, with 8 bases separating them. CDR1 is SGHAT, CDR2 FQNNGV, per germline. The CDR3 covers 13 residues. The CDR3 DNA reads TGTGCCAGCAGCTTGGACAGAACCTACGAGCAGTACTTC. Its translation: CASSLDRTYEQYF.

V gene TRBV30 combines with J gene TRBJ2-5, with 7 nucleotides matching TRBD2. The CDR3 covers 14 residues. Trimming took 3 bases from V and 2 from J; bases not matched to a gene: 6. Germline lookup yields CDR1 GTSNPN and CDR2 SVGIG (reference sequence). The CDR3 bases are TGTGCCTGGAGAGGGCTAGCGGAGCAAGAGACCCAGTACTTC. Protein sequence: CAWRGLAEQETQYF. The whole variable domain, remainder taken from reference TRBV30 and TRBJ2-5, is SQTIHQWPATLVQPVGSPLSLECTVEGTSNPNLYWYRQAAGRGLQLLFYSVGIGQISSEVPQNLSASRPQDRQFILSSKKLLLSDSGFYLCAWRGLAEQETQYFGPGTRLLVL.

This chain links TRBV11-2 with TRBJ2-7; D perhaps matches TRBD1 (5 bases). Germline V gives CDR1 SGHAT, CDR2 FQNNGV. CDR3 size: 13 residues. V lost 1 base, J lost 7 bases, and 11 bases lay in between. For the CDR3, the DNA is TGTGCCAGCAGCTTAGGGCAGGGTGGGGAGCAGTACTTC. Its translation: CASSLGQGGEQYF.

This clone came up once. Here the CDR3 reads CSASGDTQYF. The CDR3 DNA sequence: TGCAGTGCTAGCGGTGATACGCAGTATTTT. The V gene is TRBV20-1, the J gene TRBJ2-3; D uncertain. V was trimmed by 3 bases and J by 6 bases, leaving 4 bases between them. The CDR3 loop spans 10 amino acids. From germline, CDR1 is DFQATT and CDR2 SNEGSKA (reference sequence).

The V and J genes are TRBV7-6 and TRBJ2-7; perhaps TRBD1 as D (5 bases). The length of the CDR3 is 13 residues. The germline CDR1 and CDR2 sequences are SGHVS and FNYEAQ. Trimming removed 3 bases at V and 3 bases at J, with 9 bases between. The CDR3 is CASSFPGNYEQYF. The CDR3 DNA is TGTGCCAGCAGCTTCCCAGGGAACTACGAGCAGTACTTC.